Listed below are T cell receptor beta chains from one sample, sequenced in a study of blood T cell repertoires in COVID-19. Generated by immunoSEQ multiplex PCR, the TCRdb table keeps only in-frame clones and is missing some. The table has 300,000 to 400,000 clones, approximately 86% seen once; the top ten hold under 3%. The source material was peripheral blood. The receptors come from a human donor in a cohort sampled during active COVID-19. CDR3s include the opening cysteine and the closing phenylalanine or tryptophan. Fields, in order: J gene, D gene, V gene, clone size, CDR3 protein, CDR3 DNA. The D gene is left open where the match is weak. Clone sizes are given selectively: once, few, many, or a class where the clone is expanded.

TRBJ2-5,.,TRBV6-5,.,CASSRSLGQGETQYF,TGTGCCAGCTCCCGGAGTCTCGGTCAGGGGGAGACCCAGTACTTC
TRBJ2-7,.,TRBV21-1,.,CASSKGGNTNYGGHYEQYF,TGTGCCAGCAGCAAAGGAGGGAATACTAACTACGGGGGTCACTACGAGCAGTACTTC
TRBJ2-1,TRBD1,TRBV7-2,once,CASSLMSPGQTYNEQFF,TGTGCCAGCAGCTTAATGTCGCCGGGACAGACTTACAATGAGCAGTTCTTC
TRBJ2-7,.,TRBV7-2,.,CASSLRLGSSYEQYF,TGTGCCAGCAGCTTACGTTTGGGGAGCTCCTACGAGCAGTACTTC
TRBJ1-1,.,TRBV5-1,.,CASSSGLSMNTEAFF,TGCGCCAGCAGTTCAGGGCTAAGTATGAACACTGAAGCTTTCTTT
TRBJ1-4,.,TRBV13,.,CASSFRGEAEKLFF,TGTGCCAGCAGCTTTCGAGGGGAGGCTGAAAAACTGTTTTTT
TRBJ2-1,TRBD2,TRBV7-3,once,CASSPRLGLAGVKEQFF,TGTGCCAGCAGCCCTCGTTTAGGGCTAGCGGGAGTAAAGGAGCAGTTCTTC
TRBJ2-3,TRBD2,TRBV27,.,CASSLQRESTQYF,TGTGCCAGCAGCCTTCAGCGGGAGTCTACGCAGTATTTT
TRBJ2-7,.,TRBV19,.,CASSIRREPYEQYF,TGTGCCAGTAGTATAAGGCGGGAACCCTACGAGCAGTACTTC
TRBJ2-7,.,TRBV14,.,CASSQGFPEQYF,TGTGCCAGCTCCCAGGGGTTTCCCGAGCAGTACTTC
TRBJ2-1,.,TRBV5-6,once,CASSPPLPAYNEQFF,TGTGCCAGCAGTCCCCCCCTCCCAGCCTACAATGAGCAGTTCTTC
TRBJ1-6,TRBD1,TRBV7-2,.,CASSSASQGALHF,TGTGCCAGCAGCTCCGCCTCCCAGGGGGCCCTCCACTTT
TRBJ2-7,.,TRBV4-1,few,CASSQVLDRLSSYEQYF,TGCGCCAGCAGCCAAGTCTTAGATCGGTTAAGCTCCTACGAGCAGTACTTC
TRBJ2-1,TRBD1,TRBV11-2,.,CASSDIRGSEFF,TGTGCCAGCAGCGACATCAGGGGGAGTGAGTTCTTC
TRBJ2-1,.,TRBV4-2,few,CASSQDLRRNEQFF,TGTGCCAGCAGCCAAGATTTGCGGAGAAATGAGCAGTTCTTC
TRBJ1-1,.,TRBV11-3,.,CASSLTGDTEAFF,TGTGCCAGCAGCTTAACAGGAGACACTGAAGCTTTCTTT
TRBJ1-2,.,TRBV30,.,CAWSYGQYGYTF,TGTGCCTGGAGTTACGGACAGTACGGCTACACCTTC
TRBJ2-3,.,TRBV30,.,CAWIKASTDTQYF,TGTGCCTGGATTAAAGCCTCCACAGATACGCAGTATTTT
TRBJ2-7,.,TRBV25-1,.,CASSPAGGYEQYF,TGTGCCAGCAGTCCCGCCGGGGGTTACGAGCAGTACTTC
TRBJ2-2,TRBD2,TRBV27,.,CASSGPGLADTGELFF,TGTGCCAGCAGTGGCCCCGGACTAGCGGACACCGGGGAGCTGTTTTTT
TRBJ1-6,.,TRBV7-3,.,CASSLMARGFNSPLHF,TGTGCCAGCAGCTTAATGGCAAGGGGATTTAATTCACCCCTCCACTTT
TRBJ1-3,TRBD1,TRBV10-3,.,CAISGQGSIQGNTIYF,TGTGCCATCAGTGGACAGGGGAGTATTCAGGGAAACACCATATATTTT
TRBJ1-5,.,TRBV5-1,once,CASSLNQGTQPQHF,TGCGCCAGCAGCTTGAATCAGGGGACTCAGCCCCAGCATTTT
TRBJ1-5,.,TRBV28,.,CASRAGKFRGNQPQHF,TGTGCCAGCAGGGCAGGGAAGTTTCGTGGCAATCAGCCCCAGCATTTT
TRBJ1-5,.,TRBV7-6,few,CASSLARRANNGPQHF,TGTGCCAGCAGCTTAGCCCGCAGGGCCAACAATGGGCCCCAGCATTTT
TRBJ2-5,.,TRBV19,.,CASNSAVGETQYF,TGTGCCAGTAATTCGGCCGTCGGGGAGACCCAGTACTTC
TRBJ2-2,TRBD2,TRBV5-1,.,CASSLMAGGLDTGELFF,TGCGCCAGCAGCTTGATGGCGGGGGGGCTTGATACCGGGGAGCTGTTTTTT
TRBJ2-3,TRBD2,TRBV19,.,CASRGSGRAPDTQYF,TGTGCCAGTAGAGGCAGCGGGAGGGCCCCAGATACGCAGTATTTT
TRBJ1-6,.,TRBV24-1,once,CATSDFGGTARDFHF,TGTGCCACCAGTGATTTCGGCGGGACGGCCCGTGACTTCCACTTT
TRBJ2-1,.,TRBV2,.,CASLTGFGTNEQFF,TGTGCCAGCCTAACAGGGTTTGGGACCAATGAGCAGTTCTTC
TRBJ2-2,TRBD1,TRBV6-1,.,CASSAQGQVNTGELFF,TGTGCCAGCAGTGCCCAGGGACAGGTGAACACCGGGGAGCTGTTTTTT
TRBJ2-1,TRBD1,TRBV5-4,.,CASSLRQGPYNEQFF,TGTGCCAGCAGCTTGAGACAGGGCCCTTACAATGAGCAGTTCTTC
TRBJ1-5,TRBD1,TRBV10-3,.,CAISEDRGLSNQPQHF,TGTGCCATCAGTGAAGACAGGGGGCTTAGCAATCAGCCCCAGCATTTT
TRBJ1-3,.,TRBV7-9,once,CASSLGAGASGNTIYF,TGTGCCAGCAGCTTAGGGGCAGGGGCCTCTGGAAACACCATATATTTT
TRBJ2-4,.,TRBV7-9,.,CASSLGRAKNIQYF,TGTGCCAGCAGCTTAGGGAGGGCCAAAAACATTCAGTACTTC
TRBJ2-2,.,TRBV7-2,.,CASSLFGAGWELFF,TGTGCCAGCAGCTTATTCGGTGCGGGGTGGGAGCTGTTTTTT
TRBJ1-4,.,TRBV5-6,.,CASWGSKASTNEKLFF,TGTGCCAGCTGGGGCAGCAAAGCCTCAACTAATGAAAAACTGTTTTTT
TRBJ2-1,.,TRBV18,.,CASSPQATESSYNEQFF,TGTGCCAGCTCACCACAGGCGACGGAGAGCTCCTACAATGAGCAGTTCTTC
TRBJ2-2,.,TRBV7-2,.,CASSLRGHPNTGELFF,TGTGCCAGCAGCTTACGTGGACACCCGAACACCGGGGAGCTGTTTTTT
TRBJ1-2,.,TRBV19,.,CASGFLAGNYGYTF,TGTGCCAGTGGATTTTTAGCGGGAAACTATGGCTACACCTTC
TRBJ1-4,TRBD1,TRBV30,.,CAWSIGGGYRANEKLFF,TGTGCCTGGAGCATAGGGGGCGGGTATAGAGCTAATGAAAAACTGTTTTTT